This record concerns one TCR beta chain sequence. What it binds is unknown. The data derive from a study of vaccination and CD4 T cells after COVID-19. This sample's treatment: roughly ten-day PBMC culture with coronavirus spike peptide pools or control peptides (ViraFEST assay). V lost 4 bases and J 4 bases, leaving 10 bases between the germline ends. Germline V gene data show CDR1 as SQVTM and CDR2 as ANQGSEA. The CDR3 runs 13 residues. Cultured CD4+ T-cell DNA underwent Oncomine TCR Beta short-read sequencing. TCRdb reanalysed the PCR reads using MiXCR and keeps one entry per CDR3 protein. The table lists thousands of distinct CDR3 sequences, 45% to 65% of them singletons.

Sequenced: CD4+ T cells from blood, cultured in vitro. This receptor was identified in a human donor who had recovered from COVID-19. The chain has TRBV29-1 and TRBJ2-2, with D possibly TRBD2 on 5 matching bases. The CDR3 bases are TGCAGCGTTGGCGGGTCCCTCACCGGGGAGCTGTTTTTT. It translates to CSVGGSLTGELFF.